This T cell receptor beta chain was found in a study of control samples from healthy donors and cancer patients. Germline CDR1 and CDR2: SGHVS and FNYEAQ. V lost 7 bases, J lost 3 bases, and 16 bases lay in between. The CDR3 is made up of 15 amino acids. Method: immunoSEQ multiplex PCR; TCRdb's copy keeps in-frame clones and lacks some. The sample comprises 150,000 or so clones, under 95% of which are singletons, and approximately 5.7% rests with the top ten. The TCR sequence derives from a man aged 18 to 35 in good health. The chain uses TRBV7-6 and TRBJ1-3, with a weak D call TRBD1 (6 bases). Sequenced: blood. The CDR3 region is CASIPGGALGNTIYF. Written as DNA, the CDR3 is TGTGCCAGCATCCCGGGGGGGGCACTTGGAAACACCATATATTTT.